The present T cell receptor beta chain was sequenced within a study of T-cell reconstitution after alpha-beta-depleted transplantation in children. This CDR3 spans 13 amino acids. Germline loops: CDR1 SQVTM, CDR2 ANQGSEA. Trimming removed 4 bases from V and 5 bases from J; junction bases left unmatched: 8. This clonotype was seen ten or more times. Library preparation (for TCRbeta) was performed with unique molecular identifiers. TCRdb processed the PCR reads anew with MiXCR; each CDR3 protein has one entry. The profile shows some 390,000 distinct CDR3 sequences, just over 20% of them singletons. The material was PBMCs from the stem cell graft donor, obtained from the stem cell graft. The chain couples TRBV29-1 to TRBJ2-7; 7 nucleotides agree with TRBD2. The source is a human donor who donated a stem cell graft to a child with acute myeloid leukemia. CDR3 in amino acids: CSVALLLADEQYF. The CDR3 nucleotides are TGCAGCGTTGCGCTCCTGCTAGCGGACGAGCAGTACTTC.